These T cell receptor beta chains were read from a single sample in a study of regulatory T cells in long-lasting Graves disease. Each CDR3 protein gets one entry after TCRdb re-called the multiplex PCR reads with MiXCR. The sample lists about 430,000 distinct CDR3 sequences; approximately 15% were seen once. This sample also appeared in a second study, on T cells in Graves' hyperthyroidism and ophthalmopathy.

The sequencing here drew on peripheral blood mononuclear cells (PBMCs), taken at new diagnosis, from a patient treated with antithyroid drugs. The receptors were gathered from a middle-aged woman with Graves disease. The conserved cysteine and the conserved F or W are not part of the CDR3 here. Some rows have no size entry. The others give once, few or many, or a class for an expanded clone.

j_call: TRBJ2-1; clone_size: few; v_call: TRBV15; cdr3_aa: ATSLAGGPSYNEQF
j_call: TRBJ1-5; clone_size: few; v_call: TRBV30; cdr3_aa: AWGRTGYNQPQH
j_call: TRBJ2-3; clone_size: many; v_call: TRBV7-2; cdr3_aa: ATRLGTVSTDTQY
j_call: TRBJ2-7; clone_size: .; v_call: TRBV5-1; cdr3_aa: ASSPNSGRPHEQY
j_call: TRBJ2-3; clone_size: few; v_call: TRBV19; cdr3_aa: ASSMEGGRPDTQY
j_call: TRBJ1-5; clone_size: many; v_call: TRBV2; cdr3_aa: ASSLTRGGNQPQH
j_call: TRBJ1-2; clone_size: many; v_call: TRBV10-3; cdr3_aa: AISEGEGGYT
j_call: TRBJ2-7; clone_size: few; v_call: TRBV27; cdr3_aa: ATQRGQGQEQY
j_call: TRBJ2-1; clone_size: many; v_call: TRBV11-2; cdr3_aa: ASSLDPGTSRQF
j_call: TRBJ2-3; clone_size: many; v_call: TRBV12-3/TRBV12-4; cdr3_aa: ASRTGTGTFTSTDTQY
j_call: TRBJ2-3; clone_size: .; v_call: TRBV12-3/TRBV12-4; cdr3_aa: ASSPGTRTSTDTQY
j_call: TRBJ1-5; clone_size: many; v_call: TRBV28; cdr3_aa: ASSPRWVTEDQPQH
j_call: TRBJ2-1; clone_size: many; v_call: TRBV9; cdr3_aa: ASSVGQGAYNEQF
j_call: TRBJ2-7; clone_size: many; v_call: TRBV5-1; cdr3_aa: ASSLAGSEQY